Listed below are T cell receptor beta chains from one sample, sequenced in a study of blood T cell repertoires in COVID-19. Assay: immunoSEQ multiplex PCR; the TCRdb copy retains only in-frame clones and omits some. The table includes roughly 200,000 clones, 94% detected once. Sequencing used peripheral blood. The receptors here all came from a man younger than 40 with COVID-19, enrolled during active disease. CDR3s include the opening cysteine and the closing phenylalanine or tryptophan.

V gene: TRBV5-1
CDR3 length: 15
J gene: TRBJ1-6
CDR3 protein: CASSPRPSDNSPLHF

V gene: TRBV5-1
CDR3 length: 16
J gene: TRBJ1-2
CDR3 protein: CASSLDGQGSFYGYTF

V gene: TRBV5-6
CDR3 length: 15
J gene: TRBJ2-5
CDR3 protein: CASSLGARGQETQYF

V gene: TRBV14
CDR3 length: 13
J gene: TRBJ2-5
CDR3 protein: CASSHDRGETQYF

V gene: TRBV27
CDR3 length: 14
J gene: TRBJ2-2
CDR3 protein: CASSLLAETGELFF

V gene: TRBV14
CDR3 length: 12
J gene: TRBJ1-2
CDR3 protein: CASSQGTFGYTF

V gene: TRBV6-5
CDR3 length: 15
J gene: TRBJ1-1
CDR3 protein: CASSYLTQKGTEAFF

V gene: TRBV5-6
CDR3 length: 13
J gene: TRBJ1-1
CDR3 protein: CASSSGLRTEAFF

V gene: TRBV9
CDR3 length: 15
J gene: TRBJ1-4
CDR3 protein: CASSERDINNEKLFF

V gene: TRBV10-3
CDR3 length: 13
J gene: TRBJ1-5
CDR3 protein: CAISESEGTPQHF

V gene: TRBV30
CDR3 length: 14
J gene: TRBJ1-2
CDR3 protein: CAWLRGLTFYGYTF

V gene: TRBV7-2
CDR3 length: 13
J gene: TRBJ1-6
CDR3 protein: CASGGQPRSPLHF

V gene: TRBV7-6
CDR3 length: 15
J gene: TRBJ1-1
CDR3 protein: CASSSLQGGHTEAFF

V gene: TRBV12-5
CDR3 length: 14
J gene: TRBJ2-7
CDR3 protein: CASGSSGGAYEQYF

V gene: TRBV5-1
CDR3 length: 14
J gene: TRBJ2-7
CDR3 protein: CASSLEGGPHEQYF

V gene: TRBV23-1
CDR3 length: 11
J gene: TRBJ1-5
CDR3 protein: CASLRGRPQHF

V gene: TRBV7-3
CDR3 length: 13
J gene: TRBJ1-3
CDR3 protein: CASSLNRGDTIYF

V gene: TRBV18
CDR3 length: 15
J gene: TRBJ1-5
CDR3 protein: CASSRNEYSNQPQHF

V gene: TRBV5-4
CDR3 length: 14
J gene: TRBJ1-2
CDR3 protein: CASSLGQGRDGYTF

V gene: TRBV9
CDR3 length: 14
J gene: TRBJ1-1
CDR3 protein: CASSQQGLNTEAFF

V gene: TRBV27
CDR3 length: 15
J gene: TRBJ2-3
CDR3 protein: CASSSHRALTDTQYF

V gene: TRBV2
CDR3 length: 13
J gene: TRBJ1-5
CDR3 protein: CASSEDRWQPQHF

V gene: TRBV19
CDR3 length: 15
J gene: TRBJ1-4
CDR3 protein: CASKPQRVTNEKLFF